This TCR beta chain emerged from a study of long-term antiretroviral therapy in people with HIV (dated by TCRdb to 2022 to 2024). Concerning the study at large: Collection of the earliest samples took place about a decade ahead of the 2015 WHO recommendation for immediate ART, at a time when ART was typically delayed until CD4 counts fell. Among the 25 to 30 participants with HIV, eleven to twelve were female. A total of 150 to 200 cryopreserved PBMC samples came from 25 to 35 adults with confirmed HIV infection and were collected serially over a mean of about 6 years (range 1-12). A retrospective serial study tested whether ART initiation and durable HIV suppression were associated with changes in peripheral blood TRB repertoire composition and diversity. Test extractions of a monoclonal T-cell line alongside approximately 34 polyclonal samples showed no cross-contamination during QIAcube processing. Results the study describes overall, beyond this receptor: Because pre-ART samples had limited cell numbers, profiling was done on unsorted PBMC rather than on sorted CD4+ and CD8+ T cells. Compared with controls, HIV repertoires had narrower CDR3 length ranges, and the network structure pointed to an antigen-experienced repertoire that shifted only slightly toward naive after ART. Because PBMC availability was limited, only the TCR beta chain was sequenced, with no alpha chain pairing. Inferences about post-ART repertoire changes were limited because no data were available on ART adherence, viral resistance or therapy changes. At every time point, the repertoire was dominated by expanded TRB clones first identified before ART initiation, although this dominance fluctuated and, in many PLHIV, declined after ART. Starting ART was linked to a significant rise in TRB diversity, yet even after long-term ART the diversity remained significantly lower than in transplant donor controls. The samples were dated from 2004 to 2017, and the ART regimens that were used may be less effective than current ART regimens.

The immunoSEQ hsTCRB v3.0 assay was used at survey level resolution to sequence the TRB variable region. The target sequencing depth for TRB was about 40,000-55,000 T-cell genomes per sample. An Illumina MiSeq with a v3 150-cycle kit was used to sequence the pooled TRB libraries. The paper's processing steps were these. Repertoire analysis was performed in R inside a reproducible Nextflow workflow that covered QC, data transformation and analysis. LymphoSeq2, an R package for AIRR-Seq data exploration, was used to implement custom analyses. A handful of samples that yielded fewer than 5000 total TRB sequences were excluded, so that about 200 HIV repertoires were analyzed. Among the approximately 180 HIV repertoires that were kept, almost 60 were collected before ART initiation and under 150 were collected after ART initiation. Each repertoire was downsampled to 5000 TRB nucleotide sequences, and summary statistics were averaged across 100 downsampling iterations. Only TRB sequences with CDR3 regions of at least seven amino acids were retained for analysis. Diversity was measured with a Shannon entropy-derived clonality score and the Gini coefficient. In repertoire networks, the top 5000 CDR3 amino acid sequences were linked whenever an edit distance of one separated two sequences. GLIPH2 predicted antigen specificity groups and MHC restriction for TRB CDR3 amino acid sequences. Known CMV, EBV, HIV or tissue antigen associations were flagged by matching CDR3 amino acid sequences against VDJdb and McPAS-TCR. Pre-ART, post-ART and control groups were compared with Wilcoxon signed-rank tests and Holm-Bonferroni correction. TCRdb holds this immuneACCESS table with in-frame rearrangements only. Some clones are missing; in checked studies, unresolved V genes explain under half, and the rest has no known cause. The V and J calls and clone size come from that table; D and trimming were worked out from the DNA. A total of approximately 32,000 clones appear in this sample, around four fifths of them only once. The top ten clones comprise approximately 7.9% of the sample.

V is clipped by 5 bases and J by 7 bases, and the sequence between their germline boundaries is 13 bases long. The germline V gene provides CDR1 MDHEN and CDR2 SYDVKM. Inclusive of the bounding cysteine and phenylalanine, the CDR3 is 13 residues long. The DNA shown is the 39-base CDR3, in frame from base 1. Comments on this clone: This receptor's antigen is unknown. Per-base qualities were not stored, and no clone one base away is much larger.

Inclusion was restricted to participants for whom at least one PBMC sample before ART initiation and at least two post-ART samples were available. Treatment was received in the United States of America by all participants with HIV. Cryopreserved samples of roughly 0.85-11 million PBMC were thawed and washed before DNA extraction. At the time of the earliest PBMC sample for each participant with HIV, ages ranged from 23 to 54 years. Each participant contributed PBMC samples from 1-4 timepoints before ART initiation and 2-8 timepoints after ART initiation, with a median of 7 samples. Serial HIV viral load, CD4+ T-cell count, ART history and demographic data were obtained for every participant. Genomic DNA was extracted from unsorted PBMC with a Qiagen kit on a QIAcube, with processing performed in batches of 12 samples.

Here the chain combines TRBV28 and TRBJ2-3; TRBD1 might be the D gene, on 6 matching bases. The clonotype comes from a man between 18 and 29 years old with HIV. Sequenced material: unsorted PBMCs, taken 0.4 years before starting antiretroviral therapy. The CDR3 protein sequence reads: CASSPQDRYTQYF. The nucleotide sequence is given as TGTGCCAGCAGTCCGCAGGACAGATATACGCAGTATTTT.